Listed below are T cell receptor beta chains from one sample, sequenced in a study of shared clonotypes between healthy human individuals. Some clones are missing from TCRdb's copy, which holds only in-frame ones; the method was immunoSEQ multiplex PCR. The table has about 730,000 clones, roughly two thirds seen once; the top ten hold approximately 1.8%. The sequenced material came from memory CD4+ T cells sorted from blood. These receptors came from a woman aged 25 to 39 in good health. Both conserved end residues are part of each CDR3. A D gene is named only where the DNA matches it firmly. Rows may omit the clone size; those that give it use once, few, many or a size class.

D gene | J gene | V gene | clone size | CDR3 protein | CDR3 DNA
TRBD1 | TRBJ2-7 | TRBV27 | - | CASSKRQGGYEQYF | TGTGCCAGCAGTAAGAGACAGGGTGGTTACGAGCAGTACTTC
- | TRBJ1-5 | TRBV30 | few | CAWSRGRNQPQHF | TGTGCCTGGAGTCGAGGACGCAATCAGCCCCAGCATTTT
- | TRBJ2-5 | TRBV13 | - | CASSQTAAETQYF | TGTGCCAGCAGCCAGACTGCGGCGGAGACCCAGTACTTC
TRBD1 | TRBJ1-3 | TRBV5-1 | - | CASSEGQGSGNTIYF | TGCGCCAGCAGCGAGGGACAGGGCTCTGGAAACACCATATATTTT
- | TRBJ1-4 | TRBV10-3 | - | CAISESTSTNEKLFF | TGTGCCATCAGTGAGTCCACCTCAACTAATGAAAAACTGTTTTTT
- | TRBJ2-7 | TRBV21-1 | - | CASSKVAGYYEQYF | TGTGCCAGCAGCAAAGTGGCGGGTTACTACGAGCAGTACTTC
- | TRBJ1-5 | TRBV11-2 | once | CASSLDVFLIQHF | TGTGCCAGCAGCTTAGATGTCTTCCTGATCCAGCATTTT
TRBD1 | TRBJ1-5 | TRBV28 | - | CASSPRTGPSNQPQHF | TGTGCCAGCAGTCCCCGGACAGGGCCTAGCAATCAGCCCCAGCATTTT
TRBD2 | TRBJ2-7 | TRBV6-1 | - | CASSDKASGSSYEQYF | TGTGCCAGCAGTGATAAGGCAAGCGGGAGCTCCTACGAGCAGTACTTC
- | TRBJ1-5 | TRBV6-1 | - | CASARLGQGDQPQHF | TGTGCCAGCGCGAGGTTGGGGCAGGGTGACCAGCCCCAGCATTTT
- | TRBJ2-4 | TRBV6-1 | - | CASSEAGSGGTNIQYF | TGTGCCAGCAGTGAAGCCGGCTCCGGGGGCACGAACATTCAGTACTTC
- | TRBJ2-3 | TRBV27 | - | CASSSLSGSDTQYF | TGTGCCAGCAGTTCCCTCAGCGGGTCGGATACGCAGTATTTT
- | TRBJ2-5 | TRBV6-1 | once | CASSQTSWETQYF | TGTGCCAGCAGCCAGACTAGTTGGGAGACCCAGTACTTC
- | TRBJ1-6 | TRBV27 | once | CASSSRDLSPLHF | TGTGCCAGCAGTTCAAGGGACCTTTCACCCCTCCACTTT
- | TRBJ2-7 | TRBV6-5 | - | CASSYSLETPYEQYF | TGTGCCAGCAGTTACTCACTAGAGACTCCCTACGAGCAGTACTTC
- | TRBJ2-2 | TRBV7-2 | - | CASRPEALALNTGELFF | TGTGCCAGCAGACCTGAAGCCCTGGCGCTGAACACCGGGGAGCTGTTTTTT
- | TRBJ1-2 | TRBV6-5 | once | CASSYKRDGVPIF | TGTGCCAGCAGTTACAAAAGGGATGGAGTTCCGATCTTC
- | TRBJ1-6 | TRBV7-3 | - | CASSAGQTPLHF | TGTGCCAGCAGCGCTGGACAGACACCCCTCCACTTT
TRBD1 | TRBJ1-4 | TRBV11-2 | - | CASSPRTGSDEKLFF | TGTGCCAGCAGCCCGCGGACAGGGTCGGATGAAAAACTGTTTTTT
TRBD2 | TRBJ2-1 | TRBV11-2 | - | CASSLSPSGSSYNEQFF | TGTGCCAGCAGCTTATCTCCTAGCGGGAGTTCCTACAATGAGCAGTTCTTC
- | TRBJ2-6 | TRBV11-2 | - | CASRKTPESGANVLTF | TGTGCCAGCAGAAAAACTCCGGAATCTGGGGCCAACGTCCTGACTTTC
- | TRBJ1-2 | TRBV7-8 | once | CASSLVTWYGYTF | TGTGCCAGCAGCTTAGTGACATGGTATGGCTACACCTTC
TRBD1 | TRBJ2-1 | TRBV27 | - | CASSSMTTGAAEQFF | TGTGCCAGCAGTTCGATGACGACAGGGGCGGCGGAGCAGTTCTTC
- | TRBJ1-2 | TRBV6-5 | - | CASSTKQGSDTF | TGTGCCAGCAGTACCAAACAGGGTTCAGACACCTTC
TRBD1 | TRBJ2-7 | TRBV28 | - | CASRDRAPREQYF | TGTGCCAGCAGGGACAGGGCTCCTCGCGAGCAGTACTTC
- | TRBJ2-7 | TRBV2 | few | CASGSHEQYF | TGTGCCAGCGGGTCACACGAGCAGTACTTC
TRBD1 | TRBJ1-1 | TRBV5-1 | once | CASSWQITVGQNRLGAEAFF | TGCGCCAGCAGCTGGCAAATTACCGTGGGACAGAATCGCTTGGGGGCTGAAGCTTTCTTT
- | TRBJ2-3 | TRBV5-1 | - | CASSLEGGADTDTQYF | TGCGCCAGCAGCTTGGAGGGGGGCGCAGATACAGATACGCAGTATTTT
- | TRBJ2-1 | TRBV6-1 | once | CASSELRGASEGDEQFF | TGTGCCAGCAGTGAATTACGTGGGGCTAGCGAGGGGGATGAGCAGTTCTTC
- | TRBJ1-3 | TRBV15 | once | CATSRGPPYMSGNTIYF | TGTGCCACCAGCAGAGGTCCCCCCTACATGTCTGGAAACACCATATATTTT
- | TRBJ1-1 | TRBV5-1 | once | CASSPGDGITEAFF | TGCGCCAGCAGCCCTGGGGACGGGATCACTGAAGCTTTCTTT
TRBD1 | TRBJ1-2 | TRBV28 | - | CASKATGYYGYTF | TGTGCCAGCAAAGCGACAGGGTATTATGGCTACACCTTC
- | TRBJ1-5 | TRBV30 | few | CAWSVSSLNQPQHF | TGTGCCTGGAGTGTGAGCAGCCTTAATCAGCCCCAGCATTTT